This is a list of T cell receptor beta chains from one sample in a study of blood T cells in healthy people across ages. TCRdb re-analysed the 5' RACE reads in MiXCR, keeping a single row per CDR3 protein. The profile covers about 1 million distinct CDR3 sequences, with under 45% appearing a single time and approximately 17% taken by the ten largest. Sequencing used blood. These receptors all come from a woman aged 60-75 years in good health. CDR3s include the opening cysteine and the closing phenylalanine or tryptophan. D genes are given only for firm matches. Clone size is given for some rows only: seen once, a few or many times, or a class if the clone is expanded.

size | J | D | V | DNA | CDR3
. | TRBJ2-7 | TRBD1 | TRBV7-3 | TGTGCCAGCAGCTCATCCGCCGGGACAGGTTACGAGCAGTACTTC | CASSSSAGTGYEQYF
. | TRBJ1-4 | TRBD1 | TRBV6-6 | TGTGCCAGCAGTTATTCCCGGACAGGGCTTAATGAAAAACTGTTTTTT | CASSYSRTGLNEKLFF
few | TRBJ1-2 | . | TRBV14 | TGTGCCAGCAGCCAAGATCGGGGCTTGTACTATGGCTACACCTTC | CASSQDRGLYYGYTF
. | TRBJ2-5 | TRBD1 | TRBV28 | TGTGCCAGCAGTATACCCGACAGGGGGGAGACCCAGTACTTC | CASSIPDRGETQYF
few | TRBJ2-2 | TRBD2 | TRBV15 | TGTGCCACCAGCAGAGATGTCCGCGGGAGCGGCAACGGGGAGCTGTTTTTT | CATSRDVRGSGNGELFF
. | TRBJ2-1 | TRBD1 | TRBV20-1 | TGCAGTGCGACGCCGGGACAGGGGAGAAATGAGCAGTTCTTC | CSATPGQGRNEQFF
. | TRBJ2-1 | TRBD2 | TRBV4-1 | TGCGCCAGCAGCCGACTAGCGGGAGCATCCCATGAGCAGTTCTTC | CASSRLAGASHEQFF
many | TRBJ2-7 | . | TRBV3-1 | TGTGCCAGCAGCCAAGGGACGGTCTCCTACGAGCAGTACTTC | CASSQGTVSYEQYF
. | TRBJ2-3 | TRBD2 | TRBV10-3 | TGTGCCATCAGTGCCCTTCCGGGACTAGCGGACTTATCAGATACGCAGTATTTT | CAISALPGLADLSDTQYF
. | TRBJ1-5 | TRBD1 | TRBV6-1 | TGTGCCAGCACCTTTACAGGGGGCGGGTTGAATCAGCCCCAGCATTTT | CASTFTGGGLNQPQHF
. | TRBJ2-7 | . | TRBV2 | TGTGCCAGCAGTGAGGCCAGTCCAGCCTACGAGCAGTACTTC | CASSEASPAYEQYF
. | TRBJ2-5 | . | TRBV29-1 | TGCGGCGTTCAACCCCGGGGGGAGACCCAGTACTTC | CGVQPRGETQYF
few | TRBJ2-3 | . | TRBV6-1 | TGTGCCAGCAGTGAAGCGCGTAGGACGGATACGCAGTATTTT | CASSEARRTDTQYF
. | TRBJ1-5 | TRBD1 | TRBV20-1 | TGCCGTGCTAGTCAGGGGGCGACCGGAGGTGACAATCAGCCCCAGCATTTT | CRASQGATGGDNQPQHF
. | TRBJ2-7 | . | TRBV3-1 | TGTGCCAGCAGCCAAGCGGGAGTCTCCTACAATGAGCAGTACTTC | CASSQAGVSYNEQYF
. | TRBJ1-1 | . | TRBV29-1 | TGCAGCGTCTCTTGGGCAGGGGTCGGGGACACTGAAGCTTTCTTT | CSVSWAGVGDTEAFF
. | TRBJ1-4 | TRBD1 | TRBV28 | TGTGCCAGCAGCACCTTGGGACAGGGCGCAACTAATGAAAAACTGTTTTTT | CASSTLGQGATNEKLFF
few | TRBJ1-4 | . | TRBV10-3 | TGTGCCATCAGTGAGTCGGCAGGGTATAATGAAAAACTGTTTTTT | CAISESAGYNEKLFF
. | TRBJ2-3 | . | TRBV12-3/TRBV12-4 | TGTGCCAGCAGTCGAGCCGCTCGGGTGGGGGCCACAGATACGCAGTATTTT | CASSRAARVGATDTQYF
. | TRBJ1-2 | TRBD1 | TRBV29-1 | TGCAGCGTGGGACAGGGCAACTATGGCTACACCTTC | CSVGQGNYGYTF
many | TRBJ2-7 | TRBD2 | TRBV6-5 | TGTGCCAGCAGTTACGGACTAGCCGGATACGAGCAGTACTTC | CASSYGLAGYEQYF
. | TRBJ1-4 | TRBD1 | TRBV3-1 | TGTGCCAGCAGCCGACGTGGACAGGGTGAAAAACTGTTTTTT | CASSRRGQGEKLFF
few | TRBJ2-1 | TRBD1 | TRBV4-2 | TGTGCCAGCAGCCACCCAGGGACAGACCACTACAATGAGCAGTTCTTC | CASSHPGTDHYNEQFF
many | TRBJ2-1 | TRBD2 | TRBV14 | TGTGCCAGCAGCCAAGTCGCGGGAGGGCCAGGGGAGCAGTTCTTC | CASSQVAGGPGEQFF
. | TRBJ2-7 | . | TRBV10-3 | TGTGCCATCCTCACTGGCAGCTACGAGCAGTACTTC | CAILTGSYEQYF
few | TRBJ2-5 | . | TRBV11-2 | TGTGCCAGCAGCTTAGTTGTGCAGGGTAGATCAGAGACCCAGTACTTC | CASSLVVQGRSETQYF
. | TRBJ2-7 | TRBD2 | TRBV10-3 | TGTGCCACACTAGCGGGAGAGGGCGAGCAGTACTTC | CATLAGEGEQYF
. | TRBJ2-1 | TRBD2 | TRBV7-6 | TGTGCCAGCAGCATGCTAGCGGGCCACTACAATGAGCAGTTCTTC | CASSMLAGHYNEQFF
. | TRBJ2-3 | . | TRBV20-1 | TGCAGTGCCCCGAGGGGGGAGTCTTTCACAGATACGCAGTATTTT | CSAPRGESFTDTQYF
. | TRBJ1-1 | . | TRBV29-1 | TGCAGCGTTGAGGGCCCGGGGGAAGCTTTCTTT | CSVEGPGEAFF
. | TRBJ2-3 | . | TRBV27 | TGTGCCAGCCAGGGGGAGGCAGATACGCAGTATTTT | CASQGEADTQYF
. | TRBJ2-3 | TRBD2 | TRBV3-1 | TGTGCCAGCAGCCTCGGGACTAGCGGGAAAACAGATACGCAGTATTTT | CASSLGTSGKTDTQYF
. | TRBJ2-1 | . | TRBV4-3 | TGCGCCAGCAGCCAAGCACCTAACAGACTCTCCCTCAATGAGCAGTTCTTC | CASSQAPNRLSLNEQFF
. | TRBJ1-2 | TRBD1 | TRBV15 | TGTGCCACCAGCAGGAGGACAGGGCTAAACTATGGCTACACCTTC | CATSRRTGLNYGYTF
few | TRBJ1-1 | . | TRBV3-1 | TGTGCCAGCAGCCAACGGTCAGGTACTGAAGCTTTCTTT | CASSQRSGTEAFF
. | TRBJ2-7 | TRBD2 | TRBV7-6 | TGTGCCAGCAGCTCCTTACGACTAGCGGGAGGTTACGAGCAGTACTTC | CASSSLRLAGGYEQYF
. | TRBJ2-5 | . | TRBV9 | TGTGCCAGCAGCGTAGCTACCAGGGGAATACAAGAGACCCAGTACTTC | CASSVATRGIQETQYF
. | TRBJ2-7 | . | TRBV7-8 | TGTGCCAGCAGCCCGGTGGGCTTTTACGAGCAGTACTTC | CASSPVGFYEQYF
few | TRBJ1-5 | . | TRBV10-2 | TGCGCCAGCAGTTTACGGGCCGTTAGCAATCAGCCCCAGCATTTT | CASSLRAVSNQPQHF
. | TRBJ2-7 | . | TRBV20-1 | TGCAGTGTTCGTGGCGCCAGCTCCTACGAGCAGTACTTC | CSVRGASSYEQYF
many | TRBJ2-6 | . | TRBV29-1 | TGCAGCGTTGTCTCTGGGGCCAACGTCCTGACTTTC | CSVVSGANVLTF
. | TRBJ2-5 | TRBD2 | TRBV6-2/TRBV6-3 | TGTGCCAGCAGGGGACTAGGTCGTGAGACCCAGTACTTC | CASRGLGRETQYF
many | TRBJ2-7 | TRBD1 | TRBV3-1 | TGTGCCAGCAGCCAGCGACAGGGCTCCTACGAGCAGTACTTC | CASSQRQGSYEQYF
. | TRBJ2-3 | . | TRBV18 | TGTGCCAGCGCCGACTCCACGGGTACGAATACGCAGTATTTT | CASADSTGTNTQYF
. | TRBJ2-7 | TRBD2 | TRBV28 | TGTGCCAGCAGTTTATACGGGACTAGCGGTCCCGGCGAGCAGTACTTC | CASSLYGTSGPGEQYF
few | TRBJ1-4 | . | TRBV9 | TGTGCCAGCAGCGTAGGGGCAGGGGCTATGGATGAAAAACTGTTTTTT | CASSVGAGAMDEKLFF
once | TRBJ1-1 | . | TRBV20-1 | TGCAGTGCTTGCAGGTCGAACACTGAAGCTTTCTTT | CSACRSNTEAFF
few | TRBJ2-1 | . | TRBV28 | TGTGCCAGCAGTTTAATAATGGGCAATGAGCAGTTCTTC | CASSLIMGNEQFF
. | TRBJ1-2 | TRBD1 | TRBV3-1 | TGTGCCAGCAGCCAAATCCAGGGGGTCTACTATGGCTACACCTTC | CASSQIQGVYYGYTF
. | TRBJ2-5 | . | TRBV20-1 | TGCAGTGCTAGAGGGAGGGTAGAGACCCAGTACTTC | CSARGRVETQYF
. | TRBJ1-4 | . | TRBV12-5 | TGTGCTAGTGGTTTGGGTAATGAAAAACTGTTTTTT | CASGLGNEKLFF
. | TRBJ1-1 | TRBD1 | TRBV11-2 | TGTGCCAGCAGCCTGGGGACAGGGCGGAATGAAGCTTTCTTT | CASSLGTGRNEAFF
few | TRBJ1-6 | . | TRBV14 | TGTGCCAGCAGCCCGACATCCCGGAGGGATTCACCCCTCCACTTT | CASSPTSRRDSPLHF
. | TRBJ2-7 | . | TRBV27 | TGTGCCAGCAGGCCCTCCGGGACACCGAGGGAGCAGTACTTC | CASRPSGTPREQYF
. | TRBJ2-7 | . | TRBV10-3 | TGTGCCATCAGTCGTGGCAGGGCGGACGAGCAGTACTTC | CAISRGRADEQYF
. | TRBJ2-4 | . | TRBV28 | TGTGCCAGCAGTCCTACAGGGTCACTCGGAAACATTCAGTACTTC | CASSPTGSLGNIQYF
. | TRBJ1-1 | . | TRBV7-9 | TGTGCCAGCATATATCAGGGGAACACTGAAGCTTTCTTT | CASIYQGNTEAFF